Listed below are T cell receptor beta chains from one sample, sequenced in a study of blood T cells in healthy people across ages. TCRdb recomputed calls from the 5' RACE reads with MiXCR, one row per CDR3 protein. The profile shows more than 650,000 distinct CDR3 sequences, roughly 25% of them singletons. The data were also submitted as part of a second study, on T cells of mothers and their children.

The sequenced sample consisted of blood. The receptors derive from a boy aged 5-17 years in good health. Each CDR3 is given with its conserved first and last residue. The D gene is left open where the match is weak. The size of a clone is reported for some rows only, either as once, few or many, or as a class for expanded clones.

v_gene	abundance	d_gene	j_gene	len	CDR3aa	CDR3nt
TRBV10-3	-	-	TRBJ1-1	13	CAIKGTGRDEAFF	TGTGCCATCAAAGGAACAGGGAGAGATGAAGCTTTCTTT
TRBV5-1	-	-	TRBJ2-7	14	CASRRGAAAYEQYF	TGCGCCAGCAGGAGGGGGGCTGCCGCCTACGAGCAGTACTTC
TRBV7-3	-	TRBD2	TRBJ2-1	15	CASSFRRGESNEQFF	TGTGCCAGCAGCTTCCGGCGGGGGGAAAGCAATGAGCAGTTCTTC
TRBV5-1	-	TRBD2	TRBJ2-1	13	CASSFGSGEGMFF	TGCGCCAGCAGCTTTGGGTCCGGGGAGGGTATGTTCTTC
TRBV29-1	-	-	TRBJ1-1	13	CSVKGPGNTEAFF	TGCAGCGTTAAGGGTCCAGGTAACACTGAAGCTTTCTTT
TRBV20-1	-	TRBD1	TRBJ2-5	14	CSAPTGFGPREQYF	TGCAGTGCTCCGACAGGGTTTGGTCCGCGAGAGCAGTACTTC
TRBV9	-	-	TRBJ2-6	17	CASSVGLPLGWANVLTF	TGTGCCAGCAGCGTAGGACTCCCTCTCGGTTGGGCCAACGTCCTGACTTTC
TRBV5-5	-	-	TRBJ1-2	13	CASSLTESYGYTF	TGTGCCAGCAGCTTGACGGAATCCTATGGCTACACCTTC
TRBV6-5	-	-	TRBJ1-3	16	CASSYYKTSSGNTIYF	TGTGCCAGCAGTTATTACAAGACTAGCTCTGGAAACACCATATATTTT
TRBV7-8	-	-	TRBJ2-5	9	CASGTPRIF	TGTGCCAGCGGGACGCCCCGAATCTTC
TRBV29-1	few	-	TRBJ1-2	12	CSVVSGQEFYTF	TGCAGCGTTGTGTCCGGTCAAGAATTCTACACCTTC
TRBV6-1	-	TRBD1	TRBJ2-6	16	CASSDRGFGGANVLTF	TGTGCCAGCTCTGACAGGGGCTTCGGTGGGGCCAACGTCCTGACTTTC
TRBV5-1	few	-	TRBJ1-5	15	CASSLDTASNQPQHF	TGCGCCAGCAGCTTGGATACAGCTAGCAATCAGCCCCAGCATTTT
TRBV5-5	-	TRBD2	TRBJ2-1	12	CASSPQRGGQFF	TGTGCCAGCAGTCCTCAGCGGGGAGGGCAGTTCTTC
TRBV7-2	-	TRBD1	TRBJ1-3	18	CASSFSGTGGRYGNTIYF	TGTGCCAGCAGCTTTTCCGGGACAGGGGGCCGGTATGGAAACACCATATATTTT
TRBV6-5	few	-	TRBJ2-1	15	CASSYQLSSYNEQFF	TGTGCCAGCAGTTACCAGCTGAGCTCCTACAATGAGCAGTTCTTC
TRBV20-1	-	-	TRBJ2-5	15	CSARGGSSAQTPQYF	TGCAGTGCTAGAGGTGGAAGTTCGGCTCAAACCCCCCAGTACTTC
TRBV4-1	-	-	TRBJ1-3	18	CASSQDEPVFTIGSTIYF	TGCGCCAGCAGCCAAGATGAACCCGTATTTACCATCGGGAGCACCATATATTTT
TRBV5-1	-	TRBD1	TRBJ2-7	14	CASSWGDRVNEQYF	TGCGCCAGCAGCTGGGGGGACAGGGTCAACGAGCAGTACTTC
TRBV5-1	-	-	TRBJ1-3	15	CASSPGAYSGNTIYF	TGCGCCAGCAGCCCCGGGGCATACTCTGGAAACACCATATATTTT
TRBV10-3	-	TRBD1	TRBJ1-6	13	CANRDRGNSPLHF	TGTGCCAACCGAGACAGGGGAAATTCACCCCTCCACTTT
TRBV27	few	-	TRBJ2-6	17	CASSLSTLGTGANVLTF	TGTGCCAGCAGTTTATCCACTCTGGGGACTGGGGCCAACGTCCTGACTTTC
TRBV20-1	-	-	TRBJ1-5	14	CSARDTSGNQPQHF	TGCAGTGCTAGAGATACCAGTGGCAATCAGCCCCAGCATTTT
TRBV20-1	many	-	TRBJ1-2	15	CSARTPSGVFGGYTF	TGCAGTGCTAGAACCCCCAGCGGGGTATTTGGTGGCTACACCTTC